The 11 T cell receptor beta chains reported below all come from one sample, sequenced in a study of T-cell memory formation after mild COVID-19. TCRdb re-called the 5' RACE reads with MiXCR, one entry per CDR3 protein. The sample records under 300,000 distinct CDR3 sequences, approximately 19% being singletons. The sequenced sample consisted of PBMCs or a T cell subset sorted from them (not recorded which). These receptors all come from a man aged 18 to 29 who had mild COVID-19 (a few samples of this study predate the infection). Cell type and time point are not known.

The chain carries TRBV2 and TRBJ1-2; the match to TRBD1 covers 10 bases. With V trimmed by 0 bases and J by 6 bases, 4 bases remained unmatched. Germline-derived CDR1 and CDR2 are SNHLY and FYNNEI. The CDR3 consists of 15 residues. This CDR3 is CASSEAGTGVDGYTF. Written as DNA, the CDR3 is TGTGCCAGCAGTGAAGCTGGGACAGGGGTGGATGGCTACACCTTC. The full variable domain, its missing parts supplied by reference TRBV2 and TRBJ1-2, is EPEVTQTPSHQVTQMGQEVILRCVPISNHLYFYWYRQILGQKVEFLVSFYNNEISEKSEIFDDQFSVERPDGSNFTLKIRSTKLEDSAMYFCASSEAGTGVDGYTFGSGTRLTVV.

In its sample, this clonotype was seen a few times. The CDR3 loop reads CASSPRPGQLNTEAFF. CDR3 coding DNA: TGCGCCAGCAGTCCTCGACCGGGACAGCTGAACACTGAAGCTTTCTTT. The chain joins TRBV4-1 to TRBJ1-1, with TRBD1 matching over 7 bases. The CDR3 has 16 amino acids. The germline CDR1 and CDR2 sequences are MGHRA and YSYEKL. The J segment lost 0 bases and the V segment lost 6 bases, leaving 10 bases of the junction unmatched.

The chain is built from TRBV2 and TRBJ1-2; D is ambiguous. The CDR3 contains 16 residues. The ends were cut back, 0 bases at V and 0 bases at J, with 11 bases in the middle. Germline V lookup: CDR1 SNHLY, CDR2 FYNNEI. The CDR3 DNA is TGTGCCAGCAGTGAAGCGCTTTGGAGGACTAACTATGGCTACACCTTC. This codes for CASSEALWRTNYGYTF.

This clonotype was observed at least ten times. The V call is TRBV5-1, the J call TRBJ1-2; D is undetermined. The ends were cut back, 5 bases at V and 0 bases at J, with 8 bases in the middle. From germline, CDR1 is SGHRS and CDR2 YFSETQ. This CDR3 has 13 amino acids. In DNA, the CDR3 is TGCGCCAGCAGAACGGACGCTAACTATGGCTACACCTTC. Its translation: CASRTDANYGYTF.

This chain uses TRBV4-1 with TRBJ2-2, with D hard to call. The CDR3 sequence is 12 residues long. Looked up from germline, CDR1 is MGHRA and CDR2 is YSYEKL. The germline V and J ends were trimmed by 1 base and 8 bases, with 5 bases remaining between them. In DNA form, the CDR3 reads TGCGCCAGCAGCCAAGTCCTAGGGGAGCTGTTTTTT. This translates into CASSQVLGELFF.

This clonotype was counted a few times. The chain carries TRBV9 and TRBJ2-1, with 8 nucleotides matching TRBD2. V shed 3 bases and J 4 bases; nucleotides not matched to a gene: 18. The CDR3 extends over 19 amino acids. Germline assignment: CDR1 SGDLS and CDR2 YYNGEE. The CDR3 reads CASSGITGSETSVYNEQFF. The CDR3 DNA sequence: TGTGCCAGCAGCGGGATTACGGGTAGTGAGACTAGCGTATACAATGAGCAGTTCTTC.

This clonotype has just a few counts. The gene calls are TRBV20-1 and TRBJ2-7; weak D call: TRBD2 (6 bases). Germline CDR1 DFQATT, CDR2 SNEGSKA (reference sequence). V dropped 1 base and J dropped 2 bases, with 9 bases sitting between them. The length of the CDR3 is 13 residues. CDR3 coding DNA: TGCAGTGCTAGAGCGGGGGATACCTACGAGCAGTACGTC. Protein sequence: CSARAGDTYEQYV.

This clonotype showed up just a few times. The V gene is TRBV29-1, the J gene TRBJ2-1; possibly TRBD2 for D (6 bases). CDR1 is SQVTM and CDR2 is ANQGSEA in the germline V gene. The CDR3 is 15 amino acids. V lost 7 bases, J lost 8 bases, and 24 bases lay in between. The CDR3 loop reads CSAPGRASDVDEQFF. The CDR3 DNA is TGCAGCGCCCCAGGGCGGGCTAGCGATGTCGATGAGCAGTTCTTC.

This clonotype was picked up a small number of times. V usage is TRBV2 and J usage is TRBJ2-3, with 7 nucleotides matching TRBD1. In germline, CDR1 is SNHLY, CDR2 FYNNEI. V lost 6 bases to trimming and J lost 2 bases; unmatched junction nucleotides: 17. This CDR3 has 18 residues. The CDR3, as DNA: TGTGCCAGCAGGCCGACAGGGCCCATCGCCCTCATCACAGATACGCAGTATTTT. Amino acids: CASRPTGPIALITDTQYF.

The chain combines TRBV5-1 with TRBJ2-5, with TRBD2 matching over 11 bases. V lost 5 bases and J lost 4; bases outside the gene matches: 13. The germline V gene encodes CDR1 SGHRS and CDR2 YFSETQ. This CDR3 is 17 amino acids long. Here the CDR3 reads CASSQGLAGGHRETQYF. In DNA, the CDR3 is TGCGCCAGCAGTCAGGGCCTAGCGGGGGGCCACAGAGAGACCCAGTACTTC.

This clonotype showed up just a few times. The V call is TRBV6-2 or TRBV6-3, the J call TRBJ2-7, with TRBD2 matching 9 bases. V shed 4 bases, J shed 2 bases, and the junction held 6 bases outside the gene matches. CDR3 length: 15 residues. Germline loops: CDR1 MNHEY, CDR2 SVGEGT. The CDR3 region is CASSWLAGRTYEQYF. In nucleotides, the CDR3 is TGTGCCAGCAGTTGGCTAGCGGGGCGAACCTACGAGCAGTACTTC.